The 20 T cell receptor beta chains below were found in one sample sequenced in a study of T cells in Graves' hyperthyroidism and ophthalmopathy. Amplified TCR beta CDR3 regions came from RNA transcripts. Using the HTBI primer set, a first-round RT-PCR was run on the TCR CDR3. TCRdb re-analysed the multiplex PCR reads in MiXCR, keeping a single row per CDR3 protein. The table has a few hundred thousand distinct CDR3 sequences, around 13% seen once. The source material was blood. Source of these receptors: a woman aged 40 to 50 with Graves' ophthalmopathy.

This clonotype was seen repeatedly, ten times or more. This chain uses TRBV7-6 with TRBJ2-3; the match to TRBD2 covers 7 bases. CDR1 and CDR2 from the germline V gene are SGHVS and FNYEAQ. After removal of 1 base from V and 2 bases from J, the junction contained 6 bases not matched to a gene. The CDR3 contains 16 residues. The CDR3 here is CASSLGAGVLTDTQYF. The CDR3 nucleotides are TGTGCCAGCAGCTTAGGTGCGGGAGTCCTCACAGATACGCAGTATTTT.

The sample holds a few counts of this clonotype. The J gene is TRBJ2-1, the V gene TRBV20-1; 7 bases fit TRBD2. Germline V gives CDR1 DFQATT, CDR2 SNEGSKA (reference sequence). This CDR3 contains 13 residues. The ends lost 2 bases at V and 9 bases at J; junction bases unmatched: 7. CDR3 DNA sequence: TGCAGTGCTAGACCCTGGGGGGGGACTGAGCAGTTCTTC. Translation: CSARPWGGTEQFF.

At least ten counts were recorded for this clonotype. This chain uses TRBV28 with TRBJ2-7; D is unresolved. The CDR3 has 13 residues. Trimming shortened V by 2 bases and J by 4 bases, and 9 bases separated the two germline ends. CDR1 and CDR2 from the germline V gene are MDHEN and SYDVKM. CDR3 sequence (DNA): TGTGCCAGCAGTTTACCGACTGGTTACGAGCAGTACTTC. It specifies CASSLPTGYEQYF.

This clonotype has a count of ten or more. The chain couples TRBV6-1 to TRBJ2-1, with 7 bases lining up with TRBD2. Germline values: CDR1 MNHNS, CDR2 SASEGT. CDR3 size: 16 residues. The V and J ends lost 6 bases and 4 bases, in that order; junction bases with no gene match: 12. CDR3 sequence (DNA): TGTGCCAGCAGGGTCCCTAGCGGCCCCTCGTACAATGAGCAGTTCTTC. It translates to CASRVPSGPSYNEQFF.

This clonotype came up many times. The junction does not match germline at one end; this may be a read error. The V gene is TRBV7-7, the J gene TRBJ1-1; D is possibly TRBD1 (5 bases). The CDR3 sequence is 13 residues long. CDR1 and CDR2 from the germline V gene are SSHAT and FNYEAQ (reference sequence). CDR3 DNA sequence: TGTGCTAGCAGCCCACAGGTTGGCACTGAAGCTTTCTTT. Encoded protein: CASSPQVGTEAFF.

This clonotype was detected only a few times. V usage is TRBV29-1 and J usage is TRBJ2-3; D might be TRBD1 (5 bases). This CDR3 spans 13 amino acids. Trimming left V 6 bases short and J 0 bases short, with 10 bases between. CDR1 and CDR2 (germline): SQVTM, ANQGSEA. CDR3 nucleotide sequence: TGCAGCGTACGACAGTCTAGCACAGATACGCAGTATTTT. Encoded protein: CSVRQSSTDTQYF.

The genes are TRBV7-9 and TRBJ2-2; 7 bases are a match to TRBD1. This CDR3 has 15 amino acids. J gave up 4 bases and V 1 base, and 3 bases lay outside the gene matches. Germline lookup yields CDR1 SEHNR and CDR2 FQNEAQ (reference sequence). The DNA for the CDR3 is TGTGCCAGCAGCTTAGGGGACAGAATCACCGGGGAGCTGTTTTTT. It is translated as CASSLGDRITGELFF.

This clonotype was seen at least ten times. The rearrangement links TRBV2 to TRBJ2-7; D is ambiguous. Trimming stripped 7 bases from V and 2 bases from J, with 6 bases between. Germline CDR1 reads SNHLY; CDR2 reads FYNNEI. The CDR3 is 11 residues long. As DNA, the CDR3 is TGTGCCAGCAAGCTCGCCTACGAGCAGTACTTC. Translation: CASKLAYEQYF.

The rearrangement uses TRBV28 and TRBJ2-3, with D possibly TRBD1 on 6 matching bases. CDR3 length equals 13 residues. Between the trimmed V and J ends, which lost 6 bases and 3 bases, there was a span of 10 bases. Germline V CDR1 and CDR2: MDHEN, SYDVKM. The CDR3 region has the DNA TGTGCCAGCAGACCACAGGGTACAGATACGCAGTATTTT. The encoded protein is CASRPQGTDTQYF.

This clonotype has ten or more counts. V usage is TRBV28 and J usage is TRBJ2-2; D ambiguous. V shed 5 bases and J shed 0 bases, with 7 bases lying between them. The CDR3 runs to 14 residues. Germline CDR1 is MDHEN and CDR2 is SYDVKM. DNA of the CDR3: TGTGCCAGCAGTCCCAACGCGAACACCGGGGAGCTGTTTTTT. It yields the protein CASSPNANTGELFF.

This clonotype was observed at least ten times. The chain couples TRBV7-9 to TRBJ2-3; 8 nucleotides line up with TRBD1. Unmatched junction bases numbered 12, after V lost 5 bases and J lost 2 bases. Germline V gene sequence: CDR1 SEHNR, CDR2 FQNEAQ (reference sequence). This CDR3 region has 17 residues. This CDR3 reads CASSNTGQGHLTDTQYF. DNA for the CDR3: TGTGCCAGCAGCAATACTGGACAGGGCCATCTCACAGATACGCAGTATTTT.

This clonotype was seen more than once but under ten times. The chain recombines TRBV30 with TRBJ1-5; D is uncertain. This CDR3 spans 14 amino acids. Germline V gene sequence: CDR1 GTSNPN, CDR2 SVGIG (reference sequence). V was trimmed by 2 bases and J by 0 bases, leaving 8 bases between them. CDR3 nucleotides: TGTGCCTGGAGTTTCGGAAATAGCAATCAGCCCCAGCATTTT. Translated, it gives CAWSFGNSNQPQHF.

The table lists this clonotype with many counts. The chain has TRBV5-1 and TRBJ1-1; maybe TRBD1 (5 bases). The CDR3 is made up of 18 amino acids. CDR1 is SGHRS, CDR2 YFSETQ, per germline. V was trimmed by 3 bases and J by 1 base, leaving 22 bases between them. Written as DNA, the CDR3 is TGCGCCAGCAGCTCCAACCGGGACCCCCAACCAGGGAACACTGAAGCTTTCTTT. It codes for CASSSNRDPQPGNTEAFF.

This clonotype showed up just a few times. The chain links TRBV28 to TRBJ1-1, with TRBD1 matching over 7 bases. Unmatched junction bases numbered 10, after V lost 5 bases and J lost 4 bases. Germline assignment: CDR1 MDHEN and CDR2 SYDVKM. This CDR3 is 15 amino acids long. CDR3 sequence reads: CASSGRQGRSTEAFF. For the CDR3, the DNA is TGTGCCAGCAGTGGCAGACAGGGACGGAGCACTGAAGCTTTCTTT.

This clonotype was seen ten or more times. The chain joins TRBV15 to TRBJ1-5; TRBD1 agrees at 8 bases. V lost 5 bases and J lost 6; bases outside the gene matches: 0. This CDR3 is 12 amino acids long. Per germline, CDR1 LNHNV and CDR2 YYDKDF (reference sequence). The CDR3 coding sequence is TGTGCCACCAGCGGACAGGGTCAGCCCCAGCATTTT. Translation gives CATSGQGQPQHF.

This clonotype was recorded a few times. V gene TRBV7-9 combines with J gene TRBJ2-7; TRBD1 aligns across 7 bases. From germline, CDR1 is SEHNR and CDR2 FQNEAQ (reference sequence). With 1 base clipped from V and 2 bases from J, the junction kept 11 bases outside the gene matches. The CDR3 has 17 residues. CDR3 sequence (DNA): TGTGCCAGCAGCTTAGATCGTGGAGACAGGGCGACCTACGAGCAGTACTTC. Its protein is CASSLDRGDRATYEQYF.

This clonotype has ten or more counts. A read error may be the cause here, since a much bigger clone is one base away. The chain joins TRBV6-5 to TRBJ1-5; 7 positions match TRBD1. The CDR3 runs 14 residues. After removal of 2 bases from V and 6 bases from J, the junction contained 4 bases not matched to a gene. Germline CDR1 reads MNHEY; CDR2 reads SVGAGI. The DNA for the CDR3 is TGTGCCAGCAGTTACCGACAGGGCAGTCAGCCCCAGCATTTT. It specifies CASSYRQGSQPQHF.

This clonotype was detected many times. The V and J genes are TRBV5-1 and TRBJ2-1; 9 bases map to TRBD2. The junction had 9 bases not matched to a gene; V was cut back by 3 bases and J by 5 bases. Germline V gene sequence: CDR1 SGHRS, CDR2 YFSETQ. CDR3 length equals 16 residues. CDR3 DNA sequence: TGCGCCAGCAGCTCACTAGGCGGGGGGGAAGACAATGAGCAGTTCTTC. As protein: CASSSLGGGEDNEQFF.

This clonotype was detected many times. V is TRBV2 and J is TRBJ2-7; 10 bases align to TRBD1. V shed 4 bases, J shed 5 bases, and the junction held 8 bases outside the gene matches. This CDR3 has 15 residues. CDR1 SNHLY and CDR2 FYNNEI come from the germline V gene. The CDR3: CASSGDRGRVDEQYF. The DNA for the CDR3 is TGTGCCAGCAGTGGAGACAGGGGGCGCGTCGACGAGCAGTACTTC.

This clonotype has a count of ten or more. The chain couples TRBV30 to TRBJ1-5; D is ambiguous. The CDR3 sequence is 14 residues long. V lost 0 bases, J lost 3 bases, and 9 bases lay in between. Germline V gene lookup returns CDR1 GTSNPN and CDR2 SVGIG (reference sequence). The DNA for the CDR3 is TGTGCCTGGAGTGTAAGAGGCGCCAATCAGCCCCAGCATTTT. This encodes CAWSVRGANQPQHF.